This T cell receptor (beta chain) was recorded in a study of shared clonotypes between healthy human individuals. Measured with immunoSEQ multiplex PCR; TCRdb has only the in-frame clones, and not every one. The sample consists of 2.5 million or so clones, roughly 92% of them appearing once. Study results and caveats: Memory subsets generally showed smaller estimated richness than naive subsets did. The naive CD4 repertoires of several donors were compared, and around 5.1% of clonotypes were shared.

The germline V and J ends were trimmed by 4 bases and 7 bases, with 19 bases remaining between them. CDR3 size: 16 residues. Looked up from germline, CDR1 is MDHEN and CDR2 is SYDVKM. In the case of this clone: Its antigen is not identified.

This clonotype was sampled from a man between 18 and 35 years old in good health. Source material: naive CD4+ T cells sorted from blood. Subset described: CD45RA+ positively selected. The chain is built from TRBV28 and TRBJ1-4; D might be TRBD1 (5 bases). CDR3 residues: CASSSSLAGTGEKLFF. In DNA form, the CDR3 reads TGTGCCAGCAGTTCCTCGTTGGCGGGGACGGGTGAAAAACTGTTTTTT. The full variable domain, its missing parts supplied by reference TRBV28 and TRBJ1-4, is DVKVTQSSRYLVKRTGEKVFLECVQDMDHENMFWYRQDPGLGLRLIYFSYDVKMKEKGDIPEGYSVSREKKERFSLILESASTNQTSMYLCASSSSLAGTGEKLFFGSGTQLSVL.